This record concerns one T cell receptor beta chain sequence. This sample stems from a study of T-cell reconstitution after alpha-beta-depleted transplantation in children. During its preparation, the TCRbeta library received unique molecular identifiers. TCRdb reprocessed the PCR reads via MiXCR and lists one record per CDR3 protein. The repertoire holds 250,000 to 300,000 distinct CDR3 sequences, 9.5% to 10% seen once, with 10% in the top ten. CDR1 and CDR2 from the germline V gene are SGHRS and YFSETQ. This CDR3 is 14 amino acids long. The V gene lost 2 bases and the J gene lost 4 bases, with 12 bases spanning the gap.

V usage is TRBV5-1 and J usage is TRBJ1-2; D gene ambiguous. This specimen was PBMCs from the stem cell graft donor, taken from the stem cell graft. The sequence came from a human donor who donated a stem cell graft to a child with SCID. The CDR3 DNA reads as TGCGCCAGCAGCTTAGGAGGACTGGGCTATGGCTACACCTTC. Translation: CASSLGGLGYGYTF.